This T cell receptor beta chain was captured by sequencing in a study of CD8+CD57+ T cells in acquired aplastic anemia (dated by TCRdb to about 2018). In terms of the full investigation: A mean of around 3 ug of DNA, ranging from about 0.2 to 27.4 ug, was extracted from sorted CD4+ and CD8+ cells. Healthy donor samples averaged approximately 10 million reads for CD4+ and approximately 11 million for CD8+ cells. The research as a whole found: Roughly 29 CD8+ CDR3 sequences were found in both patients and controls but appeared to be highly expressed in patients and within the immunodominant clones of the patients. Patients and healthy controls showed no significant difference in CD8+ Simpson's diversity (P=0.060).

Genomic DNA was used as template for profiling of TCR beta VDJ combinations and CDR3 sequences. TCR repertoire sequencing was run on an Illumina HiSeq 2000. Per the original workflow: TRBV/TRBJ rearrangement plots, CDR3 size and DJ length profiles, and Simpson's diversity index were used to evaluate the repertoires. Whichever DNA sequence was most abundant in the deep sequencing data was defined as the immunodominant clone. CDR3 amino acid sequences were checked for sharing between subjects and were compared against published repertoires and the VDJdb database. TCRdb trimmed the raw reads at Q25, called clones with MiXCR and kept productive beta chains. Each entry merges the rows of one CDR3 protein and shows their most common DNA and genes. Here the V and J calls rest on TCRdb's processing, not on the authors' analysis. The sample records 55,000 to 80,000 distinct CDR3 sequences, 45% to 60% of which are singletons. Of the sample, approximately 8.3% falls within the top ten clones.

The sample holds a few counts of this clonotype. The antigen it recognizes is unknown. The input lacks base qualities; no much larger clone sits a single base away. In this study, sorted CD4+ and CD8+ T cells from the blood of healthy subjects and of severe aplastic anemia patients had their TCR repertoires deep-sequenced. Ficoll-Paque density gradient centrifugation was used to isolate peripheral blood mononuclear cells. Before DNA was extracted, CD4+ and CD8+ T cells were sorted using either FACS or magnetic beads. The CDR3 holds 14 amino acids from the cysteine to the phenylalanine. Only the CDR3 DNA stays, 42 bases, in frame from base 1. The V end loses 1 base and the J end loses 1 base, and a stretch of 7 bases separates them. CDR1 and CDR2 (SNHLY, FYNNEI) derive from the germline V gene.

The specimen sequenced was sorted CD4+, CD8+, or CD8+CD57+ T cells (not recorded which) from PBMCs. The TCR originated in a human donor in good health, serving as a control. The rearranged segments are TRBV2 and TRBJ1-1; D gene: possibly TRBD1, on 6 matching bases. The CDR3 reads as follows: CASSEGTENTEAFF. The nucleotide sequence reads TGTGCCAGCAGTGAAGGGACAGAGAACACTGAAGCTTTCTTT. The full variable domain, with segments outside the CDR3 supplied by the reference TRBV2 and TRBJ1-1 proteins, appears as EPEVTQTPSHQVTQMGQEVILRCVPISNHLYFYWYRQILGQKVEFLVSFYNNEISEKSEIFDDQFSVERPDGSNFTLKIRSTKLEDSAMYFCASSEGTENTEAFFGQGTRLTVV.